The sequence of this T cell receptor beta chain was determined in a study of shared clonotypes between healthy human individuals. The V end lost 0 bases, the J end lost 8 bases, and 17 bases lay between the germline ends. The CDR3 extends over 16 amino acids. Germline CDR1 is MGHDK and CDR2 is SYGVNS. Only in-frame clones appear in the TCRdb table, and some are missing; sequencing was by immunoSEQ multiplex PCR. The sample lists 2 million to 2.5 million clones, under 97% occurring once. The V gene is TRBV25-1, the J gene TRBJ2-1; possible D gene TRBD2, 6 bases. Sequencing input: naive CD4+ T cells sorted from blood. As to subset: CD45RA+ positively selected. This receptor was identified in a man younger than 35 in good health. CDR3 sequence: CASSEYWRDGEDEQFF. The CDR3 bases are TGTGCCAGCAGTGAATATTGGCGGGACGGAGAGGATGAGCAGTTCTTC.